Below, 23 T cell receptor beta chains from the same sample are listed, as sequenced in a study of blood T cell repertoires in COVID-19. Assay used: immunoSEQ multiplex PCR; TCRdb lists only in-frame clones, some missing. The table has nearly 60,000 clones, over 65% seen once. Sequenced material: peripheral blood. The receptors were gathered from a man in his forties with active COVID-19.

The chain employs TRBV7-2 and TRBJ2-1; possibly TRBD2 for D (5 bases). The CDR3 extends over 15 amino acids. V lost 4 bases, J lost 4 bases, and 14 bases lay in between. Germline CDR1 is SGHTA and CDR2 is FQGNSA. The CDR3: CASSSPSRGYNEQFF. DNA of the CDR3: TGTGCCAGCAGCTCACCTAGTCGGGGTTACAATGAGCAGTTCTTC.

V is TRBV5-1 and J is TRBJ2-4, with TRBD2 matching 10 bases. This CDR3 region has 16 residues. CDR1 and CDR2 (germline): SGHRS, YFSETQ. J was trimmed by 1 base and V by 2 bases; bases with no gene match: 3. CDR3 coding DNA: TGCGCCAGCAGCTTAACTAGCGGGAATGCCAAAAACATTCAGTACTTC. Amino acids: CASSLTSGNAKNIQYF.

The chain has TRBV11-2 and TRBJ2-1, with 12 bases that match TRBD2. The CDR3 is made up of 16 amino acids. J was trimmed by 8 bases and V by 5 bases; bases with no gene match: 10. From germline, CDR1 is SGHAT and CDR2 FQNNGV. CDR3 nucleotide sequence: TGTGCCAGCAGCCCATCTAGCGGGAGGGCCTCCTATGAGCAGTTCTTC. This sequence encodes CASSPSSGRASYEQFF.

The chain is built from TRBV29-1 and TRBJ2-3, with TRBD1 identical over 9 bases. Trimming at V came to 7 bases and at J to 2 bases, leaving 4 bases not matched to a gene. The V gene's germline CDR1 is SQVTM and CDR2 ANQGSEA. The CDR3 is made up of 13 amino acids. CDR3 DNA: TGCAGCGCCGGGACAGGGCCCACAGATACGCAGTATTTT. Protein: CSAGTGPTDTQYF.

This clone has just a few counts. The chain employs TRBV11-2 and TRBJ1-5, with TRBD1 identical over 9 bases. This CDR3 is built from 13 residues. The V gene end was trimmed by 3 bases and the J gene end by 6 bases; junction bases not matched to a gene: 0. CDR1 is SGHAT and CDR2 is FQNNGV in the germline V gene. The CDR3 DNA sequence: TGTGCCAGCAGCTTGACAGGGGGTCAGCCCCAGCATTTT. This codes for CASSLTGGQPQHF.

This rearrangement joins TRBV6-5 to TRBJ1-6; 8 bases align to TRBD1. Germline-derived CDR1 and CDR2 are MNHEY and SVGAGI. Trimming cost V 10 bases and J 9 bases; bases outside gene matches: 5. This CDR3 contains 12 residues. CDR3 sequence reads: CATRTGFSPLHF. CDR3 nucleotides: TGTGCCACCCGGACAGGGTTTTCACCCCTCCACTTT.

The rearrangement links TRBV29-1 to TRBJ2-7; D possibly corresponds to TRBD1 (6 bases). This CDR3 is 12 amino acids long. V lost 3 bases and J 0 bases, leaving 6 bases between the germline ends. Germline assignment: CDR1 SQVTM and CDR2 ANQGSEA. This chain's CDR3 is CSVEGHSYEQYF. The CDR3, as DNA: TGCAGCGTTGAGGGACACTCCTACGAGCAGTACTTC.

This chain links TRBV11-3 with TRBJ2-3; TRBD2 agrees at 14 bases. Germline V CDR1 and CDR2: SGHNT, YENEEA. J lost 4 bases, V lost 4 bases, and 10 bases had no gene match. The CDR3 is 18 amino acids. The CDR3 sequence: CASSSGTSGSRGADTQYF. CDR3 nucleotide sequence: TGTGCCAGCAGCTCAGGGACTAGCGGGAGTCGAGGCGCAGATACGCAGTATTTT.

The CDR3: CATYGLPGLAGGSYNEQFF. The DNA for the CDR3 is TGTGCCACGTACGGCCTTCCAGGTCTAGCGGGAGGGTCCTACAATGAGCAGTTCTTC. The chain links TRBV2 to TRBJ2-1; TRBD2 agrees at 12 bases. Germline values: CDR1 SNHLY, CDR2 FYNNEI. The length of the CDR3 is 19 residues. V gave up 10 bases and J gave up 1 base; unmatched junction bases: 17.

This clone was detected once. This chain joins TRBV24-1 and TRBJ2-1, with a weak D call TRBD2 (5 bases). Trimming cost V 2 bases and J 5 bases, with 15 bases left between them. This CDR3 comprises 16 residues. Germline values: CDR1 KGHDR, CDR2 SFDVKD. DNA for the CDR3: TGTGCCACCAGTGATTACCGGACTCAACTTCACAATGAGCAGTTCTTC. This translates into CATSDYRTQLHNEQFF.

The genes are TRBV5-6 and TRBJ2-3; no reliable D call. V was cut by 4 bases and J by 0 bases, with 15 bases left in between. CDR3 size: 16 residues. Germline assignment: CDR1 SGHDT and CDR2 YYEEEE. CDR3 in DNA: TGTGCCAGCAGCCGAAATCTAGGTCTGAGCACAGATACGCAGTATTTT. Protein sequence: CASSRNLGLSTDTQYF.

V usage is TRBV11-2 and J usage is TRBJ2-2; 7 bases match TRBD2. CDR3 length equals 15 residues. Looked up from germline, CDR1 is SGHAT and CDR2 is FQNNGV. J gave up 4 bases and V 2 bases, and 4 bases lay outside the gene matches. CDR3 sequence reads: CASSLLAAGTGELFF. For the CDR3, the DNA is TGTGCCAGCAGCTTACTAGCGGCCGGCACCGGGGAGCTGTTTTTT.

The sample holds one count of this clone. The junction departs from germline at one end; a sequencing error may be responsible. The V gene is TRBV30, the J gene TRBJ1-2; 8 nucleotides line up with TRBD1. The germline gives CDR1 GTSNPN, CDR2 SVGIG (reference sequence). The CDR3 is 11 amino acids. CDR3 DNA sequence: TGTGTCTGGGGGGGACAGGATGGCTACACCTTC. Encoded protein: CVWGGQDGYTF.

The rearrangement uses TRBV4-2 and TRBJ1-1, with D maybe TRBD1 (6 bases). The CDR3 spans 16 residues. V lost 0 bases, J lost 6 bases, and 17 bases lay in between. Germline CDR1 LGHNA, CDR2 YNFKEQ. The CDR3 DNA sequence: TGTGCCAGCAGCCAAGATCCGGGGCAGGGGATGGCTGAAGCTTTCTTT. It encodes CASSQDPGQGMAEAFF.

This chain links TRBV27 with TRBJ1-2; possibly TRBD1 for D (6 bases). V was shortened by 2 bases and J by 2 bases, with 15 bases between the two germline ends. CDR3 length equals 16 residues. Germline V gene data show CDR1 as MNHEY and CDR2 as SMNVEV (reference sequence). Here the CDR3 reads CASSLIRGGRNYGYTF. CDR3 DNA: TGTGCCAGCAGTTTAATTCGCGGGGGCCGGAACTATGGCTACACCTTC.

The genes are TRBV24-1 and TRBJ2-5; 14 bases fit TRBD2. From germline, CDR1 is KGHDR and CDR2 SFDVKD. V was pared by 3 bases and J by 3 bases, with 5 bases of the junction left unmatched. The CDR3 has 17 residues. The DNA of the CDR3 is TGTGCCACCAGTGATGGGACTAGCGGGAGAAGTGAAGAGACCCAGTACTTC. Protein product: CATSDGTSGRSEETQYF.

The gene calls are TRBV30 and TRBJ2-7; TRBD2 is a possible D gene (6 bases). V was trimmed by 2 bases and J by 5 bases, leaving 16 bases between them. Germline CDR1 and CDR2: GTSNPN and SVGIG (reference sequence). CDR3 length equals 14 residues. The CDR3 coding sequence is TGTGCCTGGAGTCTAGGACACGGAGGGGACGAGCAGTACTTC. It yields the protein CAWSLGHGGDEQYF.

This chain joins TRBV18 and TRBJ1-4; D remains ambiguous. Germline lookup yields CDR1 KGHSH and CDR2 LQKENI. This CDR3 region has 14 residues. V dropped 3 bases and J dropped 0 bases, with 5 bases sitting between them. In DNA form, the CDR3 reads TGTGCCAGCTCACCCCCCACAACTAATGAAAAACTGTTTTTT. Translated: CASSPPTTNEKLFF.

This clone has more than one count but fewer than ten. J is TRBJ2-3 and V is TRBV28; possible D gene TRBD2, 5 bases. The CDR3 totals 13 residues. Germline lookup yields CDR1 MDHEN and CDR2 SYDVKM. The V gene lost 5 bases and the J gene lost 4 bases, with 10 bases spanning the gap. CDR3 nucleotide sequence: TGTGCCAGCAGTCCCCCGGAGGCAGATACGCAGTATTTT. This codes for CASSPPEADTQYF.

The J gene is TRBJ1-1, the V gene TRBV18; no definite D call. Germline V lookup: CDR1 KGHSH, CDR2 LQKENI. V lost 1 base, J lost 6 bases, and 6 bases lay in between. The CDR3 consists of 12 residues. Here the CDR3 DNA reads TGTGCCAGCTCACCACGAGCGGCTGAAGCTTTCTTT. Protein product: CASSPRAAEAFF.

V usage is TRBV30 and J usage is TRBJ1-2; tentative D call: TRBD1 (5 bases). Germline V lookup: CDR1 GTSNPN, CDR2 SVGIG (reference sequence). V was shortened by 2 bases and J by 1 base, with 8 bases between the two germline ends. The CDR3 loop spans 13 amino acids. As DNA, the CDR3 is TGTGCCTGGAGTACAGGTATTAACTATGGCTACACCTTC. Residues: CAWSTGINYGYTF.

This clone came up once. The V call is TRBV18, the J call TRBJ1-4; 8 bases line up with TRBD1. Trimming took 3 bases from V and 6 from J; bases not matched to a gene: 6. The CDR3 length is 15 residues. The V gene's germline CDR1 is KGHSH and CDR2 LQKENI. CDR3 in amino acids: CASSPSTGVDEKLFF. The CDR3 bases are TGTGCCAGCTCACCCTCGACAGGGGTTGATGAAAAACTGTTTTTT.

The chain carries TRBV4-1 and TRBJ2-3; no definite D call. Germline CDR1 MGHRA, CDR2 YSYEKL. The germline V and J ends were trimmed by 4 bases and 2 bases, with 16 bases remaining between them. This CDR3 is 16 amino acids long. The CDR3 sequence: CASSPTPVRHTDTQYF. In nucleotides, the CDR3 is TGCGCCAGCAGCCCCACTCCGGTGCGCCACACAGATACGCAGTATTTT.